This T cell receptor beta chain was found in a study of tumor-infiltrating lymphocytes in oesophageal squamous cell carcinoma. This CDR3 has 11 residues. The V and J ends lost 5 bases and 6 bases respectively, with 10 bases between them. The germline V gene encodes CDR1 SQVTM and CDR2 ANQGSEA. TCRdb reprocessed the PCR reads with MiXCR, giving one entry per CDR3 protein. Of 23,000 or so distinct CDR3 sequences listed, about a third were seen once; the top ten hold approximately 20%. The table lists this clonotype with a few counts. This chain uses TRBV29-1 with TRBJ1-2; D unclear. This TCR was recovered from a female donor with esophageal squamous cell carcinoma. Sequences were obtained from esophageal tumor tissue. The CDR3 sequence: CSVRHLNGYTF. The CDR3 DNA is TGCAGCGTTCGCCATTTAAATGGCTACACCTTC.